This T cell receptor (beta chain) was sequenced in a study of CD4 and CD8 cells across lung adenocarcinoma regions. A remark on this clonotype: An end of the junction differs from the germline gene, which may be a read error.

The CDR3 spans 14 residues. CDR1 is SGHVS, CDR2 FQNEAQ, per germline. The patients had localized lung adenocarcinoma, a non-small cell subtype. TCRdb re-analysed the PCR reads in MiXCR, keeping a single row per CDR3 protein. The repertoire consists of thousands of distinct CDR3 sequences, with roughly 61% occurring once and the leading ten covering less than 20%. Sequencing used CD4+ T cells from the center of a lung tumor. The V gene is TRBV7-8, the J gene TRBJ2-1, with TRBD2 matching 8 bases. The J call may be wrong; the DNA end is better matched by TRBJ2-5. The clonotype was recovered from a male donor with lung adenocarcinoma. The CD4 and CD8 labels of this study may be unreliable. The CDR3 region has the DNA TGCGCCAGCAGCTTGGATCTAGCGGGAGAGACCCAGTACTTC. Amino acid sequence: CASSLDLAGETQYF.